Presented here are 18 T cell receptor beta chains from one specimen sequenced in a study of early T cells in non-severe SARS-CoV-2 infection. MiXCR was run by TCRdb on the 5' RACE reads, yielding one entry per CDR3 protein. The sample has tens of thousands of distinct CDR3 sequences, over 10% seen once. The sequencing sample was made of whole blood. The origin of the receptors is an adult who was a healthcare worker with PCR-confirmed SARS-CoV-2 infection or an uninfected control (not recorded which).

This clonotype occurred a few times. This chain uses TRBV7-9 with TRBJ1-1; D may be TRBD1 (6 bases). In germline, CDR1 is SEHNR, CDR2 FQNEAQ (reference sequence). This CDR3 is 15 amino acids long. Trimming removed 5 bases from V and 0 bases from J, with 13 bases in between. The CDR3 DNA follows: TGTGCCAGCAGCCTGACAGGCGATTTGAACACTGAAGCTTTCTTT. Protein sequence: CASSLTGDLNTEAFF. The entire variable domain, with the rest obtained from reference TRBV7-9 and TRBJ1-1, is as follows: DTGVSQNPRHKITKRGQNVTFRCDPISEHNRLYWYRQTLGQGPEFLTYFQNEAQLEKSRLLSDRFSAERPKGSFSTLEIQRTEQGDSAMYLCASSLTGDLNTEAFFGQGTRLTVV.

This clonotype was recorded at least ten times. The chain has TRBV3-1 and TRBJ1-4, with D hard to call. Germline CDR1 LGHDT, CDR2 YNNKEL (reference sequence). Trimming took off 4 bases at V and 10 bases at J, with 10 bases between the two ends. The CDR3 contains 12 residues. The CDR3 loop reads CASSRGDGKLFF. CDR3 sequence (DNA): TGTGCCAGCAGCCGCGGCGATGGAAAACTGTTTTTT.

This clonotype was detected a few times. V gene TRBV29-1 combines with J gene TRBJ1-1; D gene unclear. The germline V gene encodes CDR1 SQVTM and CDR2 ANQGSEA. This CDR3 contains 14 residues. Between the trimmed V and J ends, which lost 0 bases and 5 bases, there was a span of 13 bases. The CDR3 region has the DNA TGCAGCGTTGAAGAGAGGGCCCTGGGGACTGAAGCTTTCTTT. Its translation is CSVEERALGTEAFF.

The chain joins TRBV20-1 to TRBJ2-3; 8 nucleotides align to TRBD1. Trimming took 0 bases from V and 3 from J; bases not matched to a gene: 5. The CDR3 is made up of 15 amino acids. The V gene's germline CDR1 is DFQATT and CDR2 SNEGSKA (reference sequence). CDR3 sequence reads: CSARDQRQGTDTQYF. In DNA form, the CDR3 reads TGCAGTGCTAGAGATCAGAGACAGGGGACAGATACGCAGTATTTT.

CDR3 coding DNA: TGTGCCAGCAGGTCCGGGGGCGGCGGCGGGGAGCTGTTTTTT. Protein product: CASRSGGGGGELFF. This chain uses TRBV3-1 with TRBJ2-2, with D perhaps being TRBD1 or TRBD2 (6 bases each). CDR1 is LGHDT, CDR2 YNNKEL, per germline (reference sequence). Trimming stripped 6 bases from V and 7 bases from J, with 15 bases between. This CDR3 is 14 amino acids long.

In its sample, this clonotype was seen many times. The gene calls are TRBV20-1 and TRBJ2-1, with TRBD1 identical over 7 bases. Unmatched junction bases numbered 6, after V lost 0 bases and J lost 4 bases. The CDR3 contains 15 residues. The V gene's germline CDR1 is DFQATT and CDR2 SNEGSKA (reference sequence). CDR3 residues: CSARDPRTGYNEQFF. CDR3 DNA sequence: TGCAGTGCTAGAGATCCTAGGACAGGTTACAATGAGCAGTTCTTC.

This clonotype appeared many times. This chain links TRBV7-9 with TRBJ2-3; TRBD2 aligns across 7 bases. Trimming at V came to 3 bases and at J to 4 bases, leaving 10 bases not matched to a gene. Germline assignment: CDR1 SEHNR and CDR2 FQNEAQ (reference sequence). The CDR3 has 16 residues. This CDR3 is CASSLGTTLRADTQYF. As DNA, the CDR3 is TGTGCCAGCAGCTTGGGGACTACGCTAAGGGCAGATACGCAGTATTTT.

This clonotype was counted only a few times. The chain joins TRBV7-9 to TRBJ1-1; TRBD1 might be the D (5 bases). This CDR3 is 16 amino acids long. Germline values: CDR1 SEHNR, CDR2 FQNEAQ (reference sequence). Trimming removed 3 bases from V and 0 bases from J, with 14 bases in between. The CDR3 reads CASSFTAGTLNTEAFF. For the CDR3, the DNA is TGTGCCAGCAGCTTTACCGCAGGGACTTTGAACACTGAAGCTTTCTTT.

CDR3 DNA: TGTGCCAGCAGCTTATCTAGCGACAATGAGCAGTTCTTC. Protein sequence: CASSLSSDNEQFF. The rearrangement joins TRBV7-3 to TRBJ2-1, with TRBD2 as a possible D gene (6 bases). Germline assignment: CDR1 SGHTA and CDR2 FQGTGA. The CDR3 has 13 amino acids. V was clipped by 2 bases and J by 5 bases, with 7 bases between them. The full variable domain, rest sourced from reference TRBV7-3 and TRBJ2-1, is GAGVSQTPSNKVTEKGKYVELRCDPISGHTALYWYRQSLGQGPEFLIYFQGTGAADDSGLPNDRFFAVRPEGSVSTLKIQRTERGDSAVYLCASSLSSDNEQFFGPGTRLTVL.

The sample holds many counts of this clonotype. The rearrangement uses TRBV12-3 or TRBV12-4 and TRBJ2-3; 7 bases fit TRBD1. Losses at the gene ends were 6 bases for V and 5 bases for J; bases not matched to a gene: 8. The CDR3 has 14 amino acids. For the CDR3, the DNA is TGTGCCAGCAGCTCAGGACAGGCTCGAGATACGCAGTATTTT. This translates into CASSSGQARDTQYF.

Only a few counts were recorded for this clonotype. The chain links TRBV28 to TRBJ1-5; D is unclear. Trimming took 4 bases from V and 0 from J, leaving 7 bases between them. The V gene's germline CDR1 is MDHEN and CDR2 SYDVKM. The CDR3 has 14 amino acids. The CDR3 reads CASSSDYSNQPQHF. The CDR3 nucleotides are TGTGCCAGCAGTTCAGACTATAGCAATCAGCCCCAGCATTTT.

This clonotype was observed at least ten times. The chain is built from TRBV6-5 and TRBJ1-2; 7 nucleotides match TRBD1. Trimming at V came to 6 bases and at J to 3 bases, leaving 10 bases not matched to a gene. Germline-derived CDR1 and CDR2 are MNHEY and SVGAGI. This CDR3 region has 15 residues. Written as DNA, the CDR3 is TGTGCCAGCAGCCGCCCCGCAGGGGGGGACTATGGCTACACCTTC. Its protein product is CASSRPAGGDYGYTF.

The CDR3 DNA reads as TGTGCCAGCAGCAAGGGACAGGTGGGTCCAGAGACCCAGTACTTC. Translation: CASSKGQVGPETQYF. The chain recombines TRBV12-3 or TRBV12-4 with TRBJ2-5, with 8 bases lining up with TRBD1. V trimming: 6 bases; J trimming: 4 bases; junction bases outside the gene matches: 10. CDR3 length equals 15 residues.

This clonotype has a count of ten or more. The chain employs TRBV5-1 and TRBJ1-5, with 8 bases matching TRBD1. Trimming at V came to 4 bases and at J to 2 bases, leaving 2 bases not matched to a gene. Germline CDR1 is SGHRS and CDR2 is YFSETQ. The CDR3 length is 14 residues. The DNA of the CDR3 is TGCGCCAGCAGCACACAGGGGGGCAATCAGCCCCAGCATTTT. Its protein product is CASSTQGGNQPQHF.

This clonotype was seen at least ten times. The chain combines TRBV11-2 with TRBJ2-3; weak D call: TRBD1 (6 bases). Germline V gene data show CDR1 as SGHAT and CDR2 as FQNNGV. This CDR3 spans 14 amino acids. V was shortened by 4 bases and J by 7 bases, with 15 bases between the two germline ends. The CDR3 sequence is CASSWTEQPYTQYF. In DNA, the CDR3 is TGTGCCAGCAGCTGGACAGAGCAACCATATACGCAGTATTTT.

This clonotype came up many times. The chain joins TRBV7-9 to TRBJ2-6, with D possibly being TRBD1 (5 bases). This CDR3 has 14 amino acids. The germline V gene encodes CDR1 SEHNR and CDR2 FQNEAQ (reference sequence). The ends were cut back, 8 bases at V and 0 bases at J, with 8 bases in the middle. CDR3 residues: CASDQGSGANVLTF. CDR3 sequence (DNA): TGTGCCAGCGATCAGGGCTCTGGGGCCAACGTCCTGACTTTC.

This clonotype was counted between two and nine times. The genes are TRBV12-3 or TRBV12-4 and TRBJ2-7, with TRBD2 as a possible D gene (6 bases). There are 17 residues in the CDR3. The V and J ends lost 2 bases and 7 bases respectively, with 24 bases between them. The DNA for the CDR3 is TGTGCCAGCAGTTTACTCCCCGGAGGGGCGTTACGGGATGAGCAGTACTTC. Its translation is CASSLLPGGALRDEQYF.

In nucleotides, the CDR3 is TGTGCCAGCAGTTACATCGGACAGGGACCAGATACGCAGTATTTT. It codes for CASSYIGQGPDTQYF. The genes are TRBV6-2 or TRBV6-3 and TRBJ2-3; 8 bases line up with TRBD1. The V gene's germline CDR1 is MNHEY and CDR2 SVGEGT. The CDR3 length is 15 residues. J gave up 4 bases and V 2 bases, and 5 bases lay outside the gene matches.